This TCR beta chain was recovered during a study of cytomegalovirus exposure and HLA in healthy donors listed by TCRdb under 2017. Background on the whole study: According to an earlier analysis of 587 of the donors, 150 million to 200 million T cells yielded roughly 110 million unique TCR beta sequences and 250 to 350 Gb of sequence data. A few DR-DQ haplotypes were treated as single units for association and clustering because of strong linkage in the cohort. The later analysis used no new phenotypic data to find candidate immune exposures, relying instead on TCR beta sequences and their occurrence across donors. In a later analysis, previously published TCR beta repertoires from about 640 donors were re-analyzed and high-resolution HLA genotyping was added so that TCR occurrence patterns could be studied. HLA typing included class I and class II loci at four-digit resolution. Alongside the repertoire data, information on donor age, sex, ethnicity and CMV serostatus was compiled. Across around 400 genotyped donors of the cohort, an average of approximately 240,000 unique TCR beta nucleotide sequences per donor were sequenced, and roughly 17% of those sequences were non-productive. Of the 350 to 400 genotyped donors, about 80% fell in the genetic ancestry cluster associated with self-reported Caucasian donors. Using immunosequencing, the study profiled T cell repertoires from fewer than 850 subjects and related those repertoires to cytomegalovirus serostatus. The study combined high-throughput TCR immunosequencing, statistical association of individual TCRs with disease status, and machine learning to predict cytomegalovirus infection status. The study aimed to test whether signatures of past pathogen exposure could be identified by cataloging public T cell receptors. A separate validation cohort of roughly 130 different subjects was used in addition to the roughly 700-subject first cohort. In a later genetic analysis, genome-wide SNP genotypes for about 55% of the 666 donors were used, and that subset was treated as a discovery cohort. All discovery cohort repertoires had been generated using a single sequencing platform. Typing coverage varied by locus: 629-630 donors for A, B, C, DRB1 and DQB1; under 550 for DQA1; around 610 for DPA1; approximately 470 for DPB1. An earlier analysis of around 640 of the donors used high-throughput TCR beta sequencing to judge whether each TCR beta V gene segment behaved as functional or pseudogenic. An early release covering roughly 640 HLA-typed donors comprised around 300 gigabases of sequencing data and roughly 86 million unique TCR sequences. Here is what the overall study found, with its caveats: Strong co-occurrence of HLA alleles, especially DR and DQ, made assigning TCR associations to individual alleles difficult. In a later genetic analysis, fewer N-insertions in productive TCRs were reported among donors in an Asian-associated ancestry cluster than the approximately 670-donor mean. The authors suggested that the approach could potentially be extended to other disease states and immunological phenotypes. Approximately 18 rarely observed V segments, including chromosome 9 orphons, were excluded from the earlier analysis of about 500 of the donors because counts were too low. Only TCR beta chains were sequenced in this cohort, and the absence of alpha or paired-chain data limited detectable features. In a later analysis, over 15,000 TCR beta sequences were associated with specific HLA alleles at a false discovery rate of 0.05. The 87-base-pair reads could not distinguish some IMGT-functional V segments, including TRBV6-2 and TRBV6-3, so those segments were excluded. An earlier analysis of around 500 of the donors showed that most TCR beta V segments appeared in productive rearrangements either about 87% or about 30% of the time, which broadly matched IMGT annotations. In the study, approximately 160 TCR beta chains were listed as associated with cytomegalovirus. According to a later analysis, parvovirus B19, influenza, CMV and Epstein-Barr virus appeared linked to several top co-occurrence clusters. While some public TCRs were present in many individuals, most TCR sequences turned up only very rarely across donors. Linkage disequilibrium might explain the correlated functional status among segregating V segments, but an unknown experimental factor could not be excluded. In a later analysis, most CMV-associated TCR beta chains were found to appear HLA-restricted, with HLA associations seemingly driven largely by CMV exposure. The sequencing pipeline was judged likely to have produced a cluster of highly shared sequence variants as a technical artifact. Sequencing depth was assumed to be roughly uniform across donors in the presence/absence analyses, though that assumption may not hold. A few of the identified cytomegalovirus-associated TCR beta chains were confirmed in vitro to be specific for cytomegalovirus antigens. Because HLA typing was missing for some donors at each locus, association tests included only the typed subset. In a later analysis, the rate of TCR association differed among HLA loci, with DRB1 alleles having the most associated TCRs and HLA-C alleles having the fewest. Cytomegalovirus status was reported to be diagnosed by the classifier with high specificity and sensitivity in both the original and validation cohorts. Immune exposure information for the cohort was limited to CMV serostatus. A later analysis found that HLA-associated TCR beta chains were more clonally expanded and had lower generation probabilities than equally common non-associated chains. A later genetic analysis associated a missense DCLRE1C variant with V-gene and J-gene trimming of TCR beta chains, and an independent cohort replicated the association. A further reported finding was that TCR beta sequences accurately predicted the HLA-A and HLA-B alleles for most subjects in the first cohort.

In total, more than 500 healthy bone marrow donors made up the cohort. Cohort members were all nominally healthy when sampled, although unrecorded immune exposures were likely present. The donor was CMV seronegative and belonged to the group of 380 or so seronegative cohort members. A peripheral blood sample was collected from each donor, and TCR beta sequencing was performed on peripheral blood mononuclear cells. Genomic DNA was extracted from the blood cell samples with the Qiagen DNeasy Blood Extraction Kit. As to this clone: It lacks a known antigen. The record has no base qualities; no much larger clone is one base away.

Library method: the immunoSEQ multiplex PCR assay. For the multiplex PCR, a mixture combining 60 forward primers for TCR Vbeta segments and 13 reverse primers for TCR Jbeta segments was used. The CDR3 region of rearranged TCR beta genes was amplified from genomic DNA by a multiplex PCR assay. The Illumina HiSeq System was used to sequence the amplified TCR beta libraries as 87-base-pair reads. The authors' analysis ran thus. A later analysis tallied around 80 million unique TCR beta chains across the approximately 670 repertoires, and approximately 9.9 million of those chains were shared by two or more donors. To remove PCR and sequencing errors, raw reads were error-corrected and collapsed into unique sequences using a nearest-neighbor algorithm that merged closely related sequences. CDR3 sequences were aligned to IMGT reference sequences to assign V, D and J gene segments. For a sequence to be retained, a match of at least six nucleotides to both a V gene segment and a J gene segment was required. A rearrangement counted as productive if the CDR3 had no stop codons and remained in frame with V and J, and every other rearrangement counted as non-productive. CDR3 was defined according to IMGT convention as the region running from the second conserved V-encoded cysteine to the conserved J-encoded phenylalanine. The earlier analysis of more than 450 of the donors excluded sequences that lacked an unambiguous match to a single V gene segment. In an earlier analysis of 587 of the donors, a V segment was called functional when productive rearrangements were above 56.7%, and segregating when the standard deviation between donors exceeded 5%. A statistical classification framework was built for diagnosing cytomegalovirus status from the catalog of TCR beta chain sequences. In a later analysis, TCR nucleotide sequences were compared against IMGT/GENE-DB human TR gene sequences so that V and J genes could be assigned. Using the TCRdist pipeline, a later analysis assigned CDR3 sequences along with most-parsimonious VDJ recombination scenarios. In a later analysis, every TCR beta chain was defined by the combination of its CDR3 amino acid sequence and its V-gene family, and reads without a unique V-gene family were dropped. To address suspected cross-contamination and a sequencing artifact, a later analysis removed some 620 highly shared, low-generation-probability nucleotide sequences. A later analysis calculated a clonal expansion index for each public chain from normalized within-repertoire ranks of inferred template counts. In a later analysis, generation probabilities were computed using a VDJ recombination model fitted to out-of-frame rearrangements, and the results were checked against IGoR. A later analysis scored TCR-TCR, TCR-HLA and TCR-CMV co-occurrence with hypergeometric tests, applying a repertoire-size bias correction to TCR pairs. False discovery rates were estimated in a later analysis by permuting HLA or CMV assignments 20 times. In a later analysis, co-occurring TCRs were grouped using DBSCAN, with TCRdist sequence similarity added in when clustering inside HLA-allele-positive subsets. Repertoires with fewer than 30,000 or more than 120,000 public chains were left out of co-occurrence clustering, as were roughly five repertoires with anomalous nucleotide sharing. Imported from immuneACCESS, the table was reduced by TCRdb to in-frame sequences with V and J called. These copies leave out some clones; in studies compared against another copy, an unresolved V gene accounts for under half, and the cause of the remainder is not known. D and trimming were read from the DNA, whereas the V and J calls and clone size are those reported in that table. The sample table contains around 140,000 clones; only one count was recorded for about three quarters of them. The ten largest clones take up approximately 1.6% of the sample.

V was cut back by 5 bases and J by 3 bases, leaving a gap of 19 bases between them. The germline V gene (reference sequence) gives CDR1 as SEHNR and CDR2 as FQNEAQ. The CDR3, cysteine through phenylalanine, is 16 amino acids long. The only DNA kept is the CDR3, 48 bases in frame from the first base. The sequenced sample consisted of PBMCs. The sequence was obtained from a woman aged 18-29 years in good health and CMV-seronegative. The chain is made from TRBV7-9 and TRBJ2-5; a tentative D match to TRBD2 spans 5 bases. The DNA reads TGTGCCAGCAGCGGCCCGCGGAGTAGCGTAAAAGAGACCCAGTACTTC. The translation is CASSGPRSSVKETQYF. The entire variable domain, with the stretches around the CDR3 drawn from the reference TRBV7-9 and TRBJ2-5 proteins, is DTGVSQNPRHKITKRGQNVTFRCDPISEHNRLYWYRQTLGQGPEFLTYFQNEAQLEKSRLLSDRFSAERPKGSFSTLEIQRTEQGDSAMYLCASSGPRSSVKETQYFGPGTRLLVL.